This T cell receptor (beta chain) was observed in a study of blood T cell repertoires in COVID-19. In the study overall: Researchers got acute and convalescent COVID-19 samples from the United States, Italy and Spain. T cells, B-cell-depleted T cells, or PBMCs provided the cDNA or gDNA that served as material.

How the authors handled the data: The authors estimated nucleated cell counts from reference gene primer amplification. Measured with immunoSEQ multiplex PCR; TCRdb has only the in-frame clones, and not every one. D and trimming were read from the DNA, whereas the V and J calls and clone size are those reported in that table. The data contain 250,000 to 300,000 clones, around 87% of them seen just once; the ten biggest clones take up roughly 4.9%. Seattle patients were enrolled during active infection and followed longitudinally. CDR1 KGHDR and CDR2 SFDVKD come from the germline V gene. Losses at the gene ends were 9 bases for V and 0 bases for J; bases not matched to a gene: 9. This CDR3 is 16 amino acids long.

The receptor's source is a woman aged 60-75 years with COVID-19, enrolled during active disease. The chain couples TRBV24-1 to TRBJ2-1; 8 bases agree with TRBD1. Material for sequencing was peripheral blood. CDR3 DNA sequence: TGTGCCACCTCCGGAGGACAGGGAAACTCCTACAATGAGCAGTTCTTC. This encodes CATSGGQGNSYNEQFF.